Listed below are T cell receptor beta chains from one sample, sequenced in a study of cytomegalovirus exposure and HLA in healthy donors. Data came from immunoSEQ multiplex PCR; TCRdb stores just in-frame clones and leaves some out. Of about 140,000 clones detected, approximately 78% appear once; the ten largest clones hold over 2.5%. Sequencing was carried out using PBMCs. All receptors come from a female donor in good health and CMV-seronegative. Both conserved end residues are part of each CDR3. Expanded clones are given a class, and other clones once, few, many or no size at all.

j_gene | abundance | len | v_gene | CDR3aa
TRBJ2-5 | few | 16 | TRBV10-2 | CASSRAGGLYQETQYF
TRBJ2-7 | NA | 15 | TRBV19 | CASSLLLDSSYEQYF
TRBJ1-1 | NA | 16 | TRBV6-4 | CASSDYKDRGNTEAFF
TRBJ1-6 | NA | 15 | TRBV6-1 | CASSWITGINSPLHF
TRBJ2-6 | few | 16 | TRBV28 | CASSIQGGAGANVLTF
TRBJ2-7 | NA | 14 | TRBV7-8 | CASSLGGQGYEQYF
TRBJ2-1 | NA | 13 | TRBV19 | CASSVDWGNEQFF
TRBJ1-2 | NA | 12 | TRBV7-2 | CAIGDRVYGYTF
TRBJ1-4 | once | 12 | TRBV7-7 | CAVMRGGEKLFF
TRBJ1-6 | NA | 15 | TRBV7-9 | CASSFGGAGDSPLHF
TRBJ1-6 | NA | 14 | TRBV7-3 | CASSLMAANSPLHF
TRBJ2-7 | few | 14 | TRBV6-1 | CASSGLTGGNEQYF
TRBJ1-6 | few | 13 | TRBV4-3 | CASSLLSNSPLHF
TRBJ2-1 | NA | 14 | TRBV19 | CASRPGTSVDEQFF
TRBJ1-5 | NA | 20 | TRBV7-3 | CASSFVGGIGDRGSNQPQHF
TRBJ2-5 | NA | 17 | TRBV5-1 | CASSLVTSGSFLETQYF
TRBJ1-5 | few | 14 | TRBV27 | CASGPWGTDQPQHF